The rows below give T cell receptor beta chains drawn from one sample of a study of blood T cell repertoires in COVID-19. Only in-frame clones appear in the TCRdb table, and some are missing; sequencing was by immunoSEQ multiplex PCR. The sample contains 270,000 or so clones, more than 85% of which appear only once. Sequencing was carried out using PBMCs or T cells enriched from blood (not recorded which). The receptors come from a middle-aged man who had been exposed to COVID-19. The CDR3 runs from the conserved cysteine through the conserved F or W. The order of the fields is CDR3 DNA, CDR3 protein, D gene, J gene, clone size, V gene. D genes are given only for firm matches. A row's size may be missing; if present it is once, few, many or a size class.

CDR3nt: TGTGCCAGCAGCCTTGGACAGACTAATCAGCCCCAGCATTTT
CDR3aa: CASSLGQTNQPQHF
d_gene: NA
j_gene: TRBJ1-5
abundance: NA
v_gene: TRBV5-6

CDR3nt: TGTGCCAGCCCTAAAAGGGGTGCCCCTTACTATAATTCACCCCTCCACTTT
CDR3aa: CASPKRGAPYYNSPLHF
d_gene: NA
j_gene: TRBJ1-6
abundance: NA
v_gene: TRBV28

CDR3nt: TGTGCCACCAGTACGGGGACTGAAGCTTTCTTT
CDR3aa: CATSTGTEAFF
d_gene: NA
j_gene: TRBJ1-1
abundance: once
v_gene: TRBV24-1

CDR3nt: TGTGCCAGCAGCCGGGACTTCCAAGAGACCCAGTACTTC
CDR3aa: CASSRDFQETQYF
d_gene: NA
j_gene: TRBJ2-5
abundance: NA
v_gene: TRBV13

CDR3nt: TGTGCCAGCAGCCCCCGGAGGATCACCGGGGAGCTGTTTTTT
CDR3aa: CASSPRRITGELFF
d_gene: NA
j_gene: TRBJ2-2
abundance: NA
v_gene: TRBV9

CDR3nt: TGTGCCAGCAGTCTACAGGGCTCTGGGGCCAACGTCCTGACTTTC
CDR3aa: CASSLQGSGANVLTF
d_gene: NA
j_gene: TRBJ2-6
abundance: NA
v_gene: TRBV2

CDR3nt: TGCGCCAGCAGCTTCGGGACACTGAACGAGCAGTACTTC
CDR3aa: CASSFGTLNEQYF
d_gene: NA
j_gene: TRBJ2-7
abundance: NA
v_gene: TRBV5-1

CDR3nt: TGTGCCAGCAGTGGGGAGCGGACTAGCGGTTACAATGAGCAGTTCTTC
CDR3aa: CASSGERTSGYNEQFF
d_gene: TRBD2
j_gene: TRBJ2-1
abundance: NA
v_gene: TRBV7-9

CDR3nt: TGTGCCAGCAGCCCGCTAGCGGGAGGGCTGTTTTTT
CDR3aa: CASSPLAGGLFF
d_gene: TRBD2
j_gene: TRBJ2-2
abundance: NA
v_gene: TRBV9

CDR3nt: TGTGCCAGCAGATTGGAGGGTTCAGTCTATGGCTACACCTTC
CDR3aa: CASRLEGSVYGYTF
d_gene: NA
j_gene: TRBJ1-2
abundance: once
v_gene: TRBV6-5

CDR3nt: TGTGCCAGCAGTGACCGTAGCGGTTCCCACTCCTACGAGCAGTACTTC
CDR3aa: CASSDRSGSHSYEQYF
d_gene: NA
j_gene: TRBJ2-7
abundance: NA
v_gene: TRBV7-2

CDR3nt: TGTGCCAGCAGCTTGCAGGGCCCCTACGAGCAGTACTTC
CDR3aa: CASSLQGPYEQYF
d_gene: NA
j_gene: TRBJ2-7
abundance: NA
v_gene: TRBV5-6

CDR3nt: TGTGCCAGCTCACCACAGCGTGCGAGCACCGGGGAGCTGTTTTTT
CDR3aa: CASSPQRASTGELFF
d_gene: NA
j_gene: TRBJ2-2
abundance: NA
v_gene: TRBV18

CDR3nt: TGTGCCAGCAGTGAAGCCGCGGGCCCCTTGAACACTGAAGCTTTCTTT
CDR3aa: CASSEAAGPLNTEAFF
d_gene: NA
j_gene: TRBJ1-1
abundance: NA
v_gene: TRBV6-1

CDR3nt: TGTGCCAGTAAAGTTCGGTCTAACACCGGGGAGCTGTTTTTT
CDR3aa: CASKVRSNTGELFF
d_gene: NA
j_gene: TRBJ2-2
abundance: NA
v_gene: TRBV19

CDR3nt: TGTGCCAGCAGTTTACAGGGGGCTGGTGAAAAACTGTTTTTT
CDR3aa: CASSLQGAGEKLFF
d_gene: TRBD1
j_gene: TRBJ1-4
abundance: NA
v_gene: TRBV27

CDR3nt: TGTGCCAGTAGTATAGACCTGAAGGGGGGACTAGCGGGACGCGAGCAGTACTTC
CDR3aa: CASSIDLKGGLAGREQYF
d_gene: TRBD2
j_gene: TRBJ2-7
abundance: NA
v_gene: TRBV19

CDR3nt: TGTGCCAGCAGTTTATCATCCAGGGGTAGGAATTCACCCCTCCACTTT
CDR3aa: CASSLSSRGRNSPLHF
d_gene: NA
j_gene: TRBJ1-6
abundance: NA
v_gene: TRBV28

CDR3nt: TGTGCCAGCAAACCCCTGGGAGCTAATCCTGAAGCTTTCTTT
CDR3aa: CASKPLGANPEAFF
d_gene: NA
j_gene: TRBJ1-1
abundance: NA
v_gene: TRBV7-6

CDR3nt: TGTGCCAGCAGTCTACCGGGACAGGGGGCACCGAACACTGAAGCTTTCTTT
CDR3aa: CASSLPGQGAPNTEAFF
d_gene: TRBD1
j_gene: TRBJ1-1
abundance: NA
v_gene: TRBV28

CDR3nt: TGTGCCAGCAGCCGGAGGAAGGGGGCGCGGAACACTGAAGCTTTCTTT
CDR3aa: CASSRRKGARNTEAFF
d_gene: TRBD1
j_gene: TRBJ1-1
abundance: NA
v_gene: TRBV3-1/TRBV3-2

CDR3nt: TGTGCCAGCAACACACGGGGGGCCCCGACAGATACGCAGTATTTT
CDR3aa: CASNTRGAPTDTQYF
d_gene: NA
j_gene: TRBJ2-3
abundance: NA
v_gene: TRBV7-9

CDR3nt: TGTGCCAGCAGCTTAGCCGGTCGACAGGGAGGAACTGAAGCTTTCTTT
CDR3aa: CASSLAGRQGGTEAFF
d_gene: TRBD1
j_gene: TRBJ1-1
abundance: NA
v_gene: TRBV7-2

CDR3nt: TGTGCCAGTAAAAAGGCTAGCGGAGAGCAGGCCGAGCAGTACTTC
CDR3aa: CASKKASGEQAEQYF
d_gene: TRBD2
j_gene: TRBJ2-7
abundance: NA
v_gene: TRBV19

CDR3nt: TGCGCCAGCAGCTTGACCATAGCGGGAGCCAAAAACATTCAGTACTTC
CDR3aa: CASSLTIAGAKNIQYF
d_gene: TRBD2
j_gene: TRBJ2-4
abundance: NA
v_gene: TRBV5-1

CDR3nt: TGTGCCAGCAGTTTACTACCCATAAGCAATCAGCCCCAGCATTTT
CDR3aa: CASSLLPISNQPQHF
d_gene: NA
j_gene: TRBJ1-5
abundance: NA
v_gene: TRBV28

CDR3nt: TGTGCCTGGAGCGGATCTAATAGGAGGACAGTCTTAAATGAAAAACTGTTTTTT
CDR3aa: CAWSGSNRRTVLNEKLFF
d_gene: NA
j_gene: TRBJ1-4
abundance: NA
v_gene: TRBV30

CDR3nt: TGTGCCAGCAGCCAGAGACAGGAGATAGAGAACACTGAAGCTTTCTTT
CDR3aa: CASSQRQEIENTEAFF
d_gene: NA
j_gene: TRBJ1-1
abundance: NA
v_gene: TRBV14

CDR3nt: TGTGCCAGCAGCGAGAACAGGGGCCCTAACACTGAAGCTTTCTTT
CDR3aa: CASSENRGPNTEAFF
d_gene: TRBD1
j_gene: TRBJ1-1
abundance: NA
v_gene: TRBV7-3

CDR3nt: TGTGCCAGCAGTTACTTAGGTGGCGGTTCTAACTATGGCTACACCTTC
CDR3aa: CASSYLGGGSNYGYTF
d_gene: NA
j_gene: TRBJ1-2
abundance: NA
v_gene: TRBV6-5

CDR3nt: TGTGCCAGCAGCTTAGCGGGACAGGGCGGGACAGATACGCAGTATTTT
CDR3aa: CASSLAGQGGTDTQYF
d_gene: TRBD1
j_gene: TRBJ2-3
abundance: NA
v_gene: TRBV7-2

CDR3nt: TGTGCCACCAGTGATTTGGACAGCTACGAGCAGTACTTC
CDR3aa: CATSDLDSYEQYF
d_gene: NA
j_gene: TRBJ2-7
abundance: few
v_gene: TRBV24-1

CDR3nt: TGTGCCAGCAGCTTACTATCAGGGGGCGAGGACATTCAGTACTTC
CDR3aa: CASSLLSGGEDIQYF
d_gene: TRBD1
j_gene: TRBJ2-4
abundance: NA
v_gene: TRBV7-2

CDR3nt: TGTGCCAGTAGTATTAAAGCCGGCAGGGCCCTCGGGGAGACCCAGTACTTC
CDR3aa: CASSIKAGRALGETQYF
d_gene: NA
j_gene: TRBJ2-5
abundance: NA
v_gene: TRBV19

CDR3nt: TGTGCCAGCAGCGCCGTCCTAGCGGGAGTCAATGAGCAGTTCTTC
CDR3aa: CASSAVLAGVNEQFF
d_gene: TRBD2
j_gene: TRBJ2-1
abundance: NA
v_gene: TRBV9